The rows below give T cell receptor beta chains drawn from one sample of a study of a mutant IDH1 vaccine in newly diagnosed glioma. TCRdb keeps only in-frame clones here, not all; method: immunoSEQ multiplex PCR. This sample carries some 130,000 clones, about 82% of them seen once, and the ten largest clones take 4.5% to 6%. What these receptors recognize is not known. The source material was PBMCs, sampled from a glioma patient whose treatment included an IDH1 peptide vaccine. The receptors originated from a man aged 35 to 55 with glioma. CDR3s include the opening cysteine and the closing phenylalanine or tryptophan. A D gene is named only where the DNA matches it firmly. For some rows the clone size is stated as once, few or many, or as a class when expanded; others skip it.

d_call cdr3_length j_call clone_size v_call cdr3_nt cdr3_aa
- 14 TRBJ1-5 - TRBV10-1 TGCGCCAGCAGTGAGGGGGGTTCAGGACAGCCCCAGCATTTT CASSEGGSGQPQHF
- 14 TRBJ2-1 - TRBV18 TGTGCCAGCTCACCCTCGAGCTCCTACAATGAGCAGTTCTTC CASSPSSSYNEQFF
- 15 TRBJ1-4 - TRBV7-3 TGTGCCAGCAGCTTAAGAGTGTCACCTAATGAAAAACTGTTTTTT CASSLRVSPNEKLFF
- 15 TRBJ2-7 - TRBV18 TGTGCCAGCTCACCACCCTCCTTGTCCCGTGGCGAGCAGTACTTC CASSPPSLSRGEQYF
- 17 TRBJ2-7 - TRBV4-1 TGCGCCAGCAGCCAAGATGAGCTCCTCTCCCGTCCCTACGAGCAGTACTTC CASSQDELLSRPYEQYF
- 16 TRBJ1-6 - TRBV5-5 TGTGCCAGCAGCTTGGGATGGACCGCGAACAATTCACCCCTCCACTTT CASSLGWTANNSPLHF
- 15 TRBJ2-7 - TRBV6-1 TGTGCCAGCGGTTTCCGGGGAGAGAGGTCCCACGAGCAGTACTTC CASGFRGERSHEQYF
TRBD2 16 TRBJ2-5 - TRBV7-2 TGTGCCAGCAGCCCATGGACTAGCGGGGGTCAAGAGACCCAGTACTTC CASSPWTSGGQETQYF
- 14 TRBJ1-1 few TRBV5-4 TGTGCCAGCAGCTTGGGGCAGGGGAGGACTGAAGCTTTCTTT CASSLGQGRTEAFF
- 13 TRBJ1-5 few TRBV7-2 TGTGCCAGCAGCTTATTTGGCAATCAGCCCCAGCATTTT CASSLFGNQPQHF
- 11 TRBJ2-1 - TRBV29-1 TGCAGCGTTGGGTCTGGGATAGAGCAGTTCTTC CSVGSGIEQFF
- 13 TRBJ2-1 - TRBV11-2 TGTGCCAGCAGCTCACAAGCTAGGGATGAGCAGTTCTTC CASSSQARDEQFF
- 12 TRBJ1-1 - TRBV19 TGTGCCAGTAAGATAAGGACATCTGAAGCTTTCTTT CASKIRTSEAFF
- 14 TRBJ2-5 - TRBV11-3 TGTGCCAGCAGCTTAGGTCGGTCCGGTCAGACCCAGTACTTC CASSLGRSGQTQYF
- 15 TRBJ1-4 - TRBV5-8 TGTGCCAGCAGCTTGGGATCAGGGAGGGGTGAAAAACTGTTTTTT CASSLGSGRGEKLFF
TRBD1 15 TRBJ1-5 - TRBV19 TGTGCCAGTAGTAGAGGACAGGGGGCAGGTCAGCCCCAGCATTTT CASSRGQGAGQPQHF
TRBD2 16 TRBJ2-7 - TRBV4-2 TGTGCCAGCAGCCAAGATAGAGCGGGGGCGCACTACGAGCAGTACTTC CASSQDRAGAHYEQYF
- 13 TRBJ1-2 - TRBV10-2 TGCGCCAGCAGTGAGCAGGGAGGCTATGGCTACACCTTC CASSEQGGYGYTF
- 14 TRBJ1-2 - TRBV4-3 TGCGCCAGCAGCCAGGCAGCTGGATTTAATGGCTACACCTTC CASSQAAGFNGYTF
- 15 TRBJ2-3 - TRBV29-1 TGCAGCGTTGAGTCTGGGACTGGACGCACAGATACGCAGTATTTT CSVESGTGRTDTQYF
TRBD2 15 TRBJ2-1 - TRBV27 TGTGCCAGCATTAAGAGCGGGAGTAAAACTAATGAGCAGTTCTTC CASIKSGSKTNEQFF